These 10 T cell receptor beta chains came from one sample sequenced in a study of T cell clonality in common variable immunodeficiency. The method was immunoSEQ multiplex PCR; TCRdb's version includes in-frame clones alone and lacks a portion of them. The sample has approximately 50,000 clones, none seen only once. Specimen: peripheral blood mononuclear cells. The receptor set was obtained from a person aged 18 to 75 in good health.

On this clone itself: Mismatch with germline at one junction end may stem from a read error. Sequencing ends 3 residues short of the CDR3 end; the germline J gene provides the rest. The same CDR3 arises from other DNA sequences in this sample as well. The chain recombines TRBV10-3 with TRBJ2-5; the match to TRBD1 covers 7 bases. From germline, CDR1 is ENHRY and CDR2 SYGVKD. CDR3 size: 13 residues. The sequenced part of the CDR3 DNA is TGCGCCATTGGGACAGCGATGCAAGAGACC. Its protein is CAIGTAMQET. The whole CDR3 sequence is CAIGTAMQETQYF.

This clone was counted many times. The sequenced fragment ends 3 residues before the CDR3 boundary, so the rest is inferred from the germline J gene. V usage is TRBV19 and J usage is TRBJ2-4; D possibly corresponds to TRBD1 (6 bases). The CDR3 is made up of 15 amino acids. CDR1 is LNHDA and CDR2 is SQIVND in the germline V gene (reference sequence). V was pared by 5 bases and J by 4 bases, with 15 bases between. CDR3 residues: CASSLQGYGKNIQYF. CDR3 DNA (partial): TGTGCCAGTAGTCTCCAGGGGTACGGAAAAAACATT. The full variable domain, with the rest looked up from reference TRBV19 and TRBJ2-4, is DGGITQSPKYLFRKEGQNVTLSCEQNLNHDAMYWYRQDPGQGLRLIYYSQIVNDFQKGDIAEGYSVSREKKESFPLTVTSAQKNPTAFYLCASSLQGYGKNIQYFGAGTRLSVL.

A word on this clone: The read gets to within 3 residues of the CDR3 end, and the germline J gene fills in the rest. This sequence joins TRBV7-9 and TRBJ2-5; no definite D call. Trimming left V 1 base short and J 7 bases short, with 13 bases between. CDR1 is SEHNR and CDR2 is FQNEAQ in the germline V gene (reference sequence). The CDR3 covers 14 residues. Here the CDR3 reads CASSLEVSVATQYF. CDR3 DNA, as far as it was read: TGTGCCAGCAGCTTAGAAGTTTCTGTGGCGACC. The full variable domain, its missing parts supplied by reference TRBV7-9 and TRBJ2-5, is DTGVSQNPRHKITKRGQNVTFRCDPISEHNRLYWYRQTLGQGPEFLTYFQNEAQLEKSRLLSDRFSAERPKGSFSTLEIQRTEQGDSAMYLCASSLEVSVATQYFGPGTRLLVL.

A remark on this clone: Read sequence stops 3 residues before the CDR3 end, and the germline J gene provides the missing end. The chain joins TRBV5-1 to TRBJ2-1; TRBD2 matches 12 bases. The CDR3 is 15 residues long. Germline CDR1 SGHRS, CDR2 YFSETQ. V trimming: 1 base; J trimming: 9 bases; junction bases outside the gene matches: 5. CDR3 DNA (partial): TGCGCCAGCAGCTTGTCTAGCGGGAGGGGGGTTGAG. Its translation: CASSLSSGRGVE. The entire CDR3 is CASSLSSGRGVEQFF.

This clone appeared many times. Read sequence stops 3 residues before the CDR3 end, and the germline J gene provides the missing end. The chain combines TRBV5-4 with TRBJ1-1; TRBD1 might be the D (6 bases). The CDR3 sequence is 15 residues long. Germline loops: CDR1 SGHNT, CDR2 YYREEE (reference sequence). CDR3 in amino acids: CASSSPTRDTAQAFF. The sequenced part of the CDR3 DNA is TGTGCCAGCAGCTCCCCCACCCGGGACACCGCTCAA.

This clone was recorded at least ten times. The part of the CDR3 DNA that was read is TGTGCCAGCAGCTGGACTGATGATGGGGAA. It yields the protein CASSWTDDGE. The complete CDR3 sequence is CASSWTDDGEAFF. The chain combines TRBV5-4 with TRBJ1-1; D call uncertain. The DNA ends 3 residues before the CDR3 does, and the rest of the CDR3 is filled in from the germline J gene. The CDR3 is made up of 13 amino acids. Per the germline V gene, CDR1 is SGHNT and CDR2 is YYREEE (reference sequence). The variable domain in full, with the rest retrieved from reference TRBV5-4 and TRBJ1-1, is ETGVTQSPTHLIKTRGQQVTLRCSSQSGHNTVSWYQQALGQGPQFIFQYYREEENGRGNFPPRFSGLQFPNYSSELNVNALELDDSALYLCASSWTDDGEAFFGQGTRLTVV.

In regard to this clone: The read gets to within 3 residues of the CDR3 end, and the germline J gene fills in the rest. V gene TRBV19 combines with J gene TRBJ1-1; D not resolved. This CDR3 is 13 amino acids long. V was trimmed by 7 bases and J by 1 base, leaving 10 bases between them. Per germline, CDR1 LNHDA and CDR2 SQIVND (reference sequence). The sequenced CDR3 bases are TGTGCCAGTAACAGAGTCGGGAACACTGAA. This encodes CASNRVGNTE. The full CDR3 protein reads CASNRVGNTEAFF.

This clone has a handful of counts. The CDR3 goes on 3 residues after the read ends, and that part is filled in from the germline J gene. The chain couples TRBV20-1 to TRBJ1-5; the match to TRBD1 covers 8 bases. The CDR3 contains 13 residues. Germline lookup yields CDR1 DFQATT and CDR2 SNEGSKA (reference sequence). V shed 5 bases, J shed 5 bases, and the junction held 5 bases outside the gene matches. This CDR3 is CSAQKQGDQPQHF. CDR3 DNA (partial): TGCAGTGCTCAAAAACAGGGGGATCAGCCC.

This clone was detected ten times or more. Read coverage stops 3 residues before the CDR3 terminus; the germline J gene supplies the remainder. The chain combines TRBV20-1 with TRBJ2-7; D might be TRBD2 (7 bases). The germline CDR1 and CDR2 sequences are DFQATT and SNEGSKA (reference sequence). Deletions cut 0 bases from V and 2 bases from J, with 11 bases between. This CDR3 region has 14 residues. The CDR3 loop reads CSAREVGGPYEQYF. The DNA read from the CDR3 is TGCAGTGCTAGAGAAGTCGGGGGGCCCTACGAG.

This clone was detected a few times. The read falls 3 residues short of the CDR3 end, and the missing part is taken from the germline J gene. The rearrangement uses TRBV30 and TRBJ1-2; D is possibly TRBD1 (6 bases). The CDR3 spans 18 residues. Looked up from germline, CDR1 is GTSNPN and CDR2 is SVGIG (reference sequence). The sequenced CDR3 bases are TGTGCCTGGAGGGGCGGGGGGGCGATCATTGGGGCCAAAAACATC. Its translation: CAWRGGGAIIGAKNI. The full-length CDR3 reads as CAWRGGGAIIGAKNIYTF.